Each of the 19 T cell receptor beta chains below was sequenced from the same sample in a study of CD8+CD57+ T cells in acquired aplastic anemia. Genomic DNA served as template for TCR beta VDJ and CDR3 profiling. TCRdb redid the calling of the reads with MiXCR, one entry per CDR3 protein. The profile shows roughly 420,000 distinct CDR3 sequences, 55% to 75% of them singletons. Sequenced input: sorted CD4+, CD8+, or CD8+CD57+ T cells (not recorded which) from PBMCs. All receptors derive from a human donor in good health, serving as a control.

The genes are TRBV12-3 or TRBV12-4 and TRBJ1-5; D is unresolved. The CDR3 spans 15 residues. V lost 6 bases and J 4 bases, leaving 16 bases between the germline ends. The CDR3 loop is CASSPAGRTNQPQHF. The CDR3 DNA follows: TGTGCCAGCAGCCCAGCCGGGAGGACGAATCAGCCCCAGCATTTT.

This chain joins TRBV7-2 and TRBJ2-7; 8 bases fit TRBD1. The length of the CDR3 is 16 residues. J gave up 10 bases and V 2 bases, and 16 bases lay outside the gene matches. From germline, CDR1 is SGHTA and CDR2 FQGNSA. The CDR3 bases are TGTGCCAGCAGCTTATGGACAGGGAACTATCGCTACACCCAGTACTTC. It codes for CASSLWTGNYRYTQYF.

Note on this clonotype: In this CDR3 the conserved last residue, phenylalanine or tryptophan, is missing, so a read error is likely. The limits of the CDR3 on the DNA are not certain, so only TCRdb's listed CDR3 is given. The CDR3 loop reads CASSQTGGRETQY. This chain uses TRBV7-2 with TRBJ1-1; TRBD1 reflects the table's D call only, with no check against the DNA. Germline values: CDR1 SGHTA, CDR2 FQGNSA. Ends included, the CDR3 has 13 residues.

This clonotype was observed many times. The chain is built from TRBV5-1 and TRBJ2-1; D might be TRBD1 (6 bases). Germline-derived CDR1 and CDR2 are SGHRS and YFSETQ. V was clipped by 0 bases and J by 8 bases, with 15 bases between them. The CDR3 sequence is 15 residues long. The CDR3: CASSLVMGAVDEQFF. The DNA of the CDR3 is TGCGCCAGCAGCTTGGTTATGGGGGCTGTTGATGAGCAGTTCTTC.

Regarding this clonotype: At one end the junction does not follow the germline gene, possibly because of a read error. The gene calls are TRBV7-3 and TRBJ2-7, with D perhaps assigned TRBD1 or TRBD2 (5 bases each). Germline-derived CDR1 and CDR2 are SGHTA and FQGTGA. CDR3 size: 14 residues. CDR3 sequence (DNA): TGTGCCAGCAGCGCCGGTGGGGGAGCATACGAGCAGCACTTC. Protein sequence: CASSAGGGAYEQHF. The whole variable domain, remainder taken from reference TRBV7-3 and TRBJ2-7, is GAGVSQTPSNKVTEKGKYVELRCDPISGHTALYWYRQSLGQGPEFLIYFQGTGAADDSGLPNDRFFAVRPEGSVSTLKIQRTERGDSAVYLCASSAGGGAYEQHFGPGTRLTVT.

The CDR3, as DNA: TGTGCCAGCAGCCCTTTGGACAGACCTAACACTGAAGCTTTCTTT. It specifies CASSPLDRPNTEAFF. V usage is TRBV12-3 or TRBV12-4 and J usage is TRBJ1-1, with a possible D match to TRBD1 (6 bases). With 6 bases removed from V and 2 bases from J, the gap between germline ends came to 16 bases. CDR3 length: 15 residues.

This clonotype was observed at least ten times. The chain employs TRBV6-2 or TRBV6-3 and TRBJ2-7, with 8 bases lining up with TRBD1. Germline CDR1 and CDR2: MNHEY and SVGEGT. The CDR3 runs 11 residues. The V segment lost 5 bases and the J segment 9 bases; nucleotides outside the gene matches: 3. DNA for the CDR3: TGTGCCAGCAGTGACCAGGGGGCGCAGTACTTC. Its translation: CASSDQGAQYF.

A note on this clonotype: This could be a read error, since a much larger clone is one nucleotide away. The rearrangement uses TRBV28 and TRBJ1-5; no clear D gene. The germline CDR1 and CDR2 sequences are MDHEN and SYDVKM. The CDR3 contains 16 residues. CDR3 coding DNA: TGTGCCAGCAGCCCCCTAAGGGCGCATCTCGCTCAGTCCCAGCATTTT. Translation gives CASSPLRAHLAQSQHF.

This rearrangement joins TRBV10-1 to TRBJ2-7; 12 nucleotides align to TRBD2. The length of the CDR3 is 19 residues. Losses at the gene ends were 1 base for V and 3 bases for J; bases not matched to a gene: 13. From germline, CDR1 is WNHNN and CDR2 SYGVQD (reference sequence). CDR3 protein: CASSECNGLAGRSHYEQYF. The CDR3 DNA is TGCGCCAGCAGTGAGTGTAACGGACTAGCGGGACGGTCTCACTACGAGCAGTACTTC.

The chain employs TRBV10-3 and TRBJ2-7; TRBD1 might be the D (6 bases). The CDR3 loop spans 13 amino acids. The V gene's germline CDR1 is ENHRY and CDR2 SYGVKD. V gave up 10 bases and J gave up 3 bases, with 16 bases separating them. CDR3 protein: CASRSTGGYEQYF. CDR3 nucleotide sequence: TGTGCCAGCAGATCGACAGGCGGCTACGAGCAGTACTTC.

This clonotype has ten or more counts. The V gene is TRBV5-1, the J gene TRBJ1-1; D is ambiguous. Trimming removed 6 bases from V and 0 bases from J, with 12 bases in between. The CDR3 has 14 amino acids. Germline V lookup: CDR1 SGHRS, CDR2 YFSETQ. CDR3 amino acids: CASTLGIMNTEAFF. In DNA, the CDR3 is TGCGCCAGCACCCTCGGGATTATGAACACTGAAGCTTTCTTT. The full variable domain, rest sourced from reference TRBV5-1 and TRBJ1-1, is KAGVTQTPRYLIKTRGQQVTLSCSPISGHRSVSWYQQTPGQGLQFLFEYFSETQRNKGNFPGRFSGRQFSNSRSEMNVSTLELGDSALYLCASTLGIMNTEAFFGQGTRLTVV.

J is TRBJ2-7 and V is TRBV2; D not resolved. Trimming removed 7 bases at V and 6 bases at J, with 16 bases between. The CDR3 totals 13 residues. The germline gives CDR1 SNHLY, CDR2 FYNNEI. Here the CDR3 reads CASNQPRRGEQYF. In DNA form, the CDR3 reads TGTGCCAGCAATCAGCCGAGGCGCGGCGAGCAGTACTTC.

Turning to this clonotype: One junction end disagrees with the germline gene, perhaps due to a read error. The V and J genes are TRBV7-9 and TRBJ2-3; TRBD1 might be the D (7 bases). The CDR3 spans 14 residues. Germline V CDR1 and CDR2: SEHNR, FQNEAQ (reference sequence). Written as DNA, the CDR3 is TGTGCCAGCAGCGCGGGGACAGCCCCAGAAACGCAGTATTTT. Amino acid sequence: CASSAGTAPETQYF.

The chain links TRBV7-2 to TRBJ2-5, with 10 bases matching TRBD1. The junction had 8 bases not matched to a gene; V was cut back by 5 bases and J by 5 bases. Germline V gene lookup returns CDR1 SGHTA and CDR2 FQGNSA. The CDR3 extends over 15 amino acids. CDR3 DNA sequence: TGTGCCAGCAGCCTAGGAGGGACAGGGGTGGAGACCCAGTACTTC. Translation gives CASSLGGTGVETQYF.

This clonotype has ten or more counts. The chain is built from TRBV20-1 and TRBJ2-2; a weak D match, TRBD1 (6 bases). Trimming took off 0 bases at V and 5 bases at J, with 16 bases between the two ends. The germline CDR1 and CDR2 sequences are DFQATT and SNEGSKA (reference sequence). The CDR3 extends over 16 amino acids. The CDR3 reads CSARDPTGTPTGELFF. The CDR3, as DNA: TGCAGTGCTAGAGATCCTACCGGGACACCGACCGGGGAGCTGTTTTTT.

The chain combines TRBV19 with TRBJ1-5; D is undetermined. This CDR3 region has 15 residues. CDR1 and CDR2 (germline): LNHDA, SQIVND (reference sequence). The germline V and J ends were trimmed by 9 bases and 3 bases, with 18 bases remaining between them. The CDR3 sequence: CASSLLRVDNQPQHF. The CDR3 DNA sequence: TGTGCCAGCAGCCTGCTACGGGTTGACAATCAGCCCCAGCATTTT.

In this sample, this clonotype turned up a few times. The chain uses TRBV24-1 and TRBJ2-2; D unresolved. V lost 4 bases, J lost 3 bases, and 11 bases lay in between. CDR3 length equals 15 residues. CDR1 and CDR2 from the germline V gene are KGHDR and SFDVKD. The chain's CDR3 is CATSDQVRDTGELFF. CDR3 DNA sequence: TGTGCCACCAGTGACCAAGTTAGGGACACCGGGGAGCTGTTTTTT.

The CDR3 spells CASSVGTPGDGEYF. CDR3 nucleotide sequence: TGTGCCAGCAGCGTAGGGACACCCGGTGACGGGGAGTACTTC. The V and J genes are TRBV9 and TRBJ2-7, with D perhaps assigned TRBD1 or TRBD2 (5 bases each). Trimming took off 0 bases at V and 11 bases at J, with 18 bases between the two ends. This CDR3 is built from 14 residues. From germline, CDR1 is SGDLS and CDR2 YYNGEE.

Turning to this clonotype: A read error may account for a junction end that differs from germline. The V and J genes are TRBV5-1 and TRBJ1-2; D gene ambiguous. The CDR3 is 13 amino acids. Germline lookup yields CDR1 SGHRS and CDR2 YFSETQ. The DNA for the CDR3 is TGCTCCAGCAGCTCTGACAAGAAGTATGGCTACACCTTC. Translating it yields CSSSSDKKYGYTF.